The 28 T cell receptor beta chains listed next were all sequenced from one sample in a study of blood T cell repertoires in COVID-19. Method: immunoSEQ multiplex PCR; TCRdb's copy keeps in-frame clones and lacks some. The sample comprises approximately 71,000 clones, 88% of which are singletons, and 4.5% to 5.5% rests with the top ten. The source material was peripheral blood. These receptors originate from a human donor in a cohort sampled during active COVID-19.

This clone was observed a few times. CDR3 amino acids: CASSLLGANSPLHF. CDR3 sequence (DNA): TGTGCCAGCAGCTTACTAGGGGCGAATTCACCCCTCCACTTT. The chain combines TRBV7-9 with TRBJ1-6, with a tentative D call TRBD1 (5 bases). Between the trimmed V and J ends, which lost 2 bases and 7 bases, there was a span of 9 bases. The CDR3 spans 14 residues. Germline-derived CDR1 and CDR2 are SEHNR and FQNEAQ (reference sequence). Supplemented by reference TRBV7-9 and TRBJ1-6, the full variable domain reads DTGVSQNPRHKITKRGQNVTFRCDPISEHNRLYWYRQTLGQGPEFLTYFQNEAQLEKSRLLSDRFSAERPKGSFSTLEIQRTEQGDSAMYLCASSLLGANSPLHFGNGTRLTVT.

The chain uses TRBV4-1 and TRBJ2-1; TRBD1 is a possible D gene (5 bases). Germline V gives CDR1 MGHRA, CDR2 YSYEKL. The CDR3 runs 22 residues. V was trimmed by 0 bases and J by 0 bases, leaving 27 bases between them. Written as DNA, the CDR3 is TGCGCCAGCAGCCAAGACGACCCCCAGGGCGGACAATTTCCCAGCTCCTACAATGAGCAGTTCTTC. It encodes CASSQDDPQGGQFPSSYNEQFF.

This clone was counted a single time. The chain recombines TRBV18 with TRBJ1-4, with 7 nucleotides matching TRBD1. The germline CDR1 and CDR2 sequences are KGHSH and LQKENI. Trimming removed 3 bases from V and 5 bases from J; junction bases left unmatched: 9. The CDR3 has 16 residues. The CDR3: CASSPLSPTGNEKLFF. In nucleotides, the CDR3 is TGTGCCAGCTCACCTTTATCCCCGACAGGGAATGAAAAACTGTTTTTT.

The chain has TRBV7-2 and TRBJ1-5; 7 nucleotides line up with TRBD1. CDR3 size: 15 residues. V dropped 5 bases and J dropped 7; count of bases not matched to a gene: 11. CDR1 is SGHTA, CDR2 FQGNSA, per germline. CDR3: CASSPGRDRRQPQHF. The DNA for the CDR3 is TGTGCCAGCAGCCCGGGAAGGGACAGAAGACAGCCCCAGCATTTT.

The gene calls are TRBV13 and TRBJ2-2, with 8 bases identical to TRBD2. V gave up 0 bases and J gave up 4 bases; unmatched junction bases: 4. CDR3 length: 16 residues. CDR1 and CDR2 from the germline V gene are PRHDT and FYEKMQ (reference sequence). CDR3: CASSLGAGVSTGELFF. In DNA form, the CDR3 reads TGTGCCAGCAGCTTAGGAGCGGGAGTTTCCACCGGGGAGCTGTTTTTT.

V and J are TRBV30 and TRBJ1-5; D call uncertain. The CDR3 is 14 amino acids. Looked up from germline, CDR1 is GTSNPN and CDR2 is SVGIG (reference sequence). V was pared by 0 bases and J by 4 bases, with 10 bases between. The CDR3 here is CAWSVDNVNQPQHF. The CDR3 bases are TGTGCCTGGAGTGTAGACAATGTGAATCAGCCCCAGCATTTT.

This clone was seen a few times. The V gene is TRBV2, the J gene TRBJ1-4; D is unresolved. The V gene lost 4 bases and the J gene lost 10 bases, with 16 bases spanning the gap. This CDR3 is 14 amino acids long. Germline V gene lookup returns CDR1 SNHLY and CDR2 FYNNEI. DNA of the CDR3: TGTGCCAGCAGTGTGGGAGACATGGTGATAAAACTGTTTTTT. Residues: CASSVGDMVIKLFF.

This chain joins TRBV4-3 and TRBJ2-3; 11 bases fit TRBD2. CDR1 is LGHNA and CDR2 is YSLEER in the germline V gene. The CDR3 totals 20 residues. The junction had 13 bases not matched to a gene; V was cut back by 0 bases and J by 2 bases. Here the CDR3 reads CASSQDRGLAGGSYTDTQYF. The CDR3 DNA sequence: TGCGCCAGCAGCCAAGATAGAGGGCTAGCGGGGGGATCCTACACAGATACGCAGTATTTT.

The chain couples TRBV20-1 to TRBJ2-2; TRBD1 agrees at 8 bases. The CDR3 has 14 residues. Germline CDR1 reads DFQATT; CDR2 reads SNEGSKA (reference sequence). V lost 3 bases to trimming and J lost 5 bases; unmatched junction nucleotides: 5. The CDR3 DNA reads as TGCAGTGCTAGTCAGGGGGCTTTGACCGGGGAGCTGTTTTTT. This codes for CSASQGALTGELFF.

The rearrangement uses TRBV5-6 and TRBJ2-3; TRBD2 matches 10 bases. The CDR3 has 15 amino acids. Per the germline V gene, CDR1 is SGHDT and CDR2 is YYEEEE. The V segment lost 2 bases and the J segment 6 bases; nucleotides outside the gene matches: 6. The CDR3 nucleotides read TGTGCCAGCAGCTTTATAGCGGGGGGCCCCGATACGCAGTATTTT. Amino acid sequence: CASSFIAGGPDTQYF.

V gene TRBV25-1 combines with J gene TRBJ1-2, with 7 bases identical to TRBD1. Trimming removed 5 bases from V and 4 bases from J; junction bases left unmatched: 7. This CDR3 has 14 amino acids. CDR1 and CDR2 (germline): MGHDK, SYGVNS. The CDR3 loop reads CASSPRRDSYGYTF. The CDR3 nucleotides are TGTGCCAGCAGTCCCCGCCGGGACAGCTATGGCTACACCTTC.

V is TRBV6-5 and J is TRBJ2-7; tentatively, D is TRBD1 (6 bases). Trimming removed 6 bases at V and 5 bases at J, with 11 bases between. Per germline, CDR1 MNHEY and CDR2 SVGAGI. The CDR3 covers 12 residues. The CDR3 sequence: CASRQGSHEQYF. DNA of the CDR3: TGTGCCAGCAGACAGGGTTCCCACGAGCAGTACTTC.

V gene TRBV19 combines with J gene TRBJ2-2; TRBD2 might be the D (7 bases). CDR3 length: 15 residues. Between the trimmed V and J ends, which lost 9 bases and 4 bases, there was a span of 18 bases. Germline V gene sequence: CDR1 LNHDA, CDR2 SQIVND (reference sequence). The CDR3, as DNA: TGTGCCAGCAAAGAGGGGAGGGGGGTCACCGGGGAGCTGTTTTTT. Amino acids: CASKEGRGVTGELFF.

The count of this clone is one. This chain connects TRBV11-1 to TRBJ2-3; D not certain. With 1 base removed from V and 1 base from J, the gap between germline ends came to 6 bases. Per the germline V gene, CDR1 is SGHAT and CDR2 is FQDESV (reference sequence). The CDR3 consists of 14 residues. CDR3 sequence reads: CASSLGSGTDTQYF. The CDR3 coding sequence is TGTGCCAGCAGCTTAGGGTCGGGCACAGATACGCAGTATTTT.

This chain connects TRBV2 to TRBJ2-3, with a tentative D call TRBD1 (5 bases). The CDR3 extends over 12 amino acids. CDR1 is SNHLY, CDR2 FYNNEI, per germline. The V end lost 5 bases, the J end lost 4 bases, and 7 bases lay between the germline ends. CDR3 protein: CASSFRADTQYF. The CDR3, as DNA: TGTGCCAGCAGTTTCAGGGCAGATACGCAGTATTTT.

V usage is TRBV30 and J usage is TRBJ2-5, with 12 bases matching TRBD1. V lost 6 bases and J lost 7; bases outside the gene matches: 6. The CDR3 is 13 amino acids. The germline V gene encodes CDR1 GTSNPN and CDR2 SVGIG (reference sequence). For the CDR3, the DNA is TGTGCCTGCCCCGGGACAGGGGGCCCGACCCAGTACTTC. It specifies CACPGTGGPTQYF.

This chain joins TRBV11-2 and TRBJ1-4; 9 bases agree with TRBD1. Germline lookup yields CDR1 SGHAT and CDR2 FQNNGV. V dropped 5 bases and J dropped 8; count of bases not matched to a gene: 6. The CDR3 spans 14 residues. CDR3 nucleotides: TGTGCCAGCAGCCGGGGACAGGGACGAGAAAAACTGTTTTTT. Encoded protein: CASSRGQGREKLFF. Full variable domain (outside the CDR3, taken from reference TRBV11-2 and TRBJ1-4): EAGVAQSPRYKIIEKRQSVAFWCNPISGHATLYWYQQILGQGPKLLIQFQNNGVVDDSQLPKDRFSAERLKGVDSTLKIQPAKLEDSAVYLCASSRGQGREKLFFGSGTQLSVL.

The gene calls are TRBV28 and TRBJ1-1; the D is unclear. Trimming removed 2 bases from V and 0 bases from J, with 13 bases in between. The CDR3 is 16 amino acids. Germline values: CDR1 MDHEN, CDR2 SYDVKM. CDR3 nucleotide sequence: TGTGCCAGCAGTTTAGTCGGGGTCGGGGTGAACACTGAAGCTTTCTTT. Its translation is CASSLVGVGVNTEAFF.

The chain joins TRBV10-1 to TRBJ2-5, with TRBD2 matching over 10 bases. V was clipped by 6 bases and J by 5 bases; unmatched bases: 3. The CDR3 has 13 amino acids. Germline V gene sequence: CDR1 WNHNN, CDR2 SYGVQD (reference sequence). DNA for the CDR3: TGCGCCAGCAGGGCTAGCGGGAGTGAGACCCAGTACTTC. Translated, it gives CASRASGSETQYF.

The rearrangement uses TRBV7-2 and TRBJ2-7; 7 nucleotides line up with TRBD1. The germline V gene encodes CDR1 SGHTA and CDR2 FQGNSA. V gave up 0 bases and J gave up 3 bases; unmatched junction bases: 2. The CDR3 has 14 residues. For the CDR3, the DNA is TGTGCCAGCAGCTTAGCGGGACAGCTCTACGAGCAGTACTTC. Protein sequence: CASSLAGQLYEQYF.

The chain has TRBV5-6 and TRBJ2-7, with TRBD1 matching over 8 bases. From germline, CDR1 is SGHDT and CDR2 YYEEEE. V gave up 4 bases and J gave up 1 base; unmatched junction bases: 10. The CDR3 length is 16 residues. The CDR3 loop reads CASSAQPGGASYEQYF. The CDR3 bases are TGTGCCAGCAGCGCACAACCAGGGGGCGCATCCTACGAGCAGTACTTC.

The chain carries TRBV3-1 (or the pseudogene TRBV3-2) and TRBJ2-1, with D perhaps matching TRBD2 (6 bases). This CDR3 spans 14 amino acids. Germline values: CDR1 LGHDT, CDR2 YNNKEL (reference sequence). The V gene lost 1 base and the J gene lost 8 bases, with 12 bases spanning the gap. CDR3 amino acids: CASSQVSGVDEQFF. The CDR3 nucleotides are TGTGCCAGCAGCCAAGTGTCGGGAGTGGATGAGCAGTTCTTC.

V and J are TRBV5-4 and TRBJ2-2; D may be TRBD2 (6 bases). Trimming removed 0 bases at V and 5 bases at J, with 11 bases between. The germline CDR1 and CDR2 sequences are SGHNT and YYREEE (reference sequence). The CDR3 covers 15 residues. In DNA form, the CDR3 reads TGTGCCAGCAGCTTGGACCCGGGGGATACCGGGGAGCTGTTTTTT. Its protein is CASSLDPGDTGELFF.

The chain has TRBV2 and TRBJ2-3; 10 bases line up with TRBD2. The CDR3 totals 15 residues. The germline CDR1 and CDR2 sequences are SNHLY and FYNNEI. The junction had 7 bases not matched to a gene; V was cut back by 6 bases and J by 4 bases. The CDR3 region is CASRLLAGEADTQYF. The CDR3 nucleotides read TGTGCCAGCAGGCTTCTAGCGGGAGAGGCAGATACGCAGTATTTT.

This chain joins TRBV25-1 and TRBJ2-1; TRBD1 is a possible D gene (6 bases). The CDR3 runs 13 residues. With 2 bases removed from V and 9 bases from J, the gap between germline ends came to 11 bases. Germline lookup yields CDR1 MGHDK and CDR2 SYGVNS. The CDR3 nucleotides are TGTGCCAGCAGTGAACTCAGGGGCGGTGAGCAGTTCTTC. This codes for CASSELRGGEQFF.

The chain links TRBV3-1 (or the pseudogene TRBV3-2) to TRBJ2-2; the match to TRBD2 covers 12 bases. The CDR3 consists of 16 residues. Germline CDR1 is LGHDT and CDR2 is YNNKEL (reference sequence). Trimming took 1 base from V and 8 from J; bases not matched to a gene: 5. In nucleotides, the CDR3 is TGTGCCAGCAGCCAAGGCGTGACTAGCGGGAGAGGGGAGCTGTTTTTT. Amino acids: CASSQGVTSGRGELFF.

The rearrangement uses TRBV3-1 (or the pseudogene TRBV3-2) and TRBJ2-7; 7 nucleotides agree with TRBD2. The V segment lost 1 base and the J segment 3 bases; nucleotides outside the gene matches: 6. Germline V gene lookup returns CDR1 LGHDT and CDR2 YNNKEL (reference sequence). The CDR3 totals 15 residues. CDR3 amino acids: CASSQGAERGYEQYF. The CDR3 DNA follows: TGTGCCAGCAGCCAAGGGGCGGAGCGGGGCTACGAGCAGTACTTC.

The chain uses TRBV7-8 and TRBJ2-1, with D possibly being TRBD2 (6 bases). V was trimmed by 5 bases and J by 2 bases, leaving 13 bases between them. The CDR3 has 15 residues. Germline CDR1 and CDR2: SGHVS and FQNEAQ. The CDR3: CASSTPSSAYNEQFF. CDR3 bases: TGTGCCAGCAGCACCCCGTCTAGCGCCTACAATGAGCAGTTCTTC.